The present T cell receptor beta chain was sequenced within a study of cytomegalovirus exposure and HLA in healthy donors. The donors formed part of the approximately 130-subject validation cohort, distinct from the roughly 660-subject first cohort. Worth noting for this clone: Its specificity is unknown.

From germline, CDR1 is GTSNPN and CDR2 SVGIG (reference sequence). This CDR3 comprises 17 residues. V shed 1 base and J 0 bases; nucleotides not matched to a gene: 5. Method: immunoSEQ multiplex PCR; TCRdb's copy keeps in-frame clones and lacks some. The table lists some 130,000 clones, 94% of them singletons. Study-wide findings and caveats: The study listed under 200 cytomegalovirus-associated TCR beta chains. As was reported, the classifier diagnosed cytomegalovirus status with high specificity and sensitivity.

The source of this sequence is a man between 18 and 29 years old in good health and CMV-seropositive. Sequenced: PBMCs. The chain couples TRBV30 to TRBJ2-3; 12 bases map to TRBD2. CDR3 sequence (DNA): TGTGCCTGGAGTGGTGGGACTAGCGGGCAGAGCACAGATACGCAGTATTTT. Its protein product is CAWSGGTSGQSTDTQYF.